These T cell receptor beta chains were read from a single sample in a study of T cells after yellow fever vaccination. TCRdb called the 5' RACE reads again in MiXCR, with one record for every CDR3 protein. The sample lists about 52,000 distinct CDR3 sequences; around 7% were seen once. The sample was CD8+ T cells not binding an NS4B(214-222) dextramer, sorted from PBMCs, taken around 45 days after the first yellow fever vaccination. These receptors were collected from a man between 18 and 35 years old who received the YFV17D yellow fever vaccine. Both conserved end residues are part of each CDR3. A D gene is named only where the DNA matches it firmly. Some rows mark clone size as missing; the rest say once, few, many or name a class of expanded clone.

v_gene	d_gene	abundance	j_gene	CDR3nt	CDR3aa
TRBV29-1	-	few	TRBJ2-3	TGCAGCGTTGTTCCCAGGGGGGGGGGAGATACGCAGTATTTT	CSVVPRGGGDTQYF
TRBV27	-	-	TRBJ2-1	TGTGCCAGCAGTTTATCGTTGCTGGGTCAAAATGAGCAGTTCTTC	CASSLSLLGQNEQFF
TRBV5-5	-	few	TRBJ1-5	TGTGCCAGCAGCTTGGAGGGGATCAATCAGCCCCAGCATTTT	CASSLEGINQPQHF
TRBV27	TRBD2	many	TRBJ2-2	TGTGCCAGCAGTCCATCTAGCGGGGTCAACACCGGGGAGCTGTTTTTT	CASSPSSGVNTGELFF
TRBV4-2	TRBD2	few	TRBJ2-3	TGTGCCAGCAGCCAAGACGGGCGGGGGGGCGAGGGAGATACGCAGTATTTT	CASSQDGRGGEGDTQYF
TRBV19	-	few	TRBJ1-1	TGTGCCAGTAGCCGGACGGCCCCTGAGGACACTGAAGCTTTCTTT	CASSRTAPEDTEAFF
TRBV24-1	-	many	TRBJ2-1	TGTGCCACCAGTGATTCCGGGGAGCAGTTCTTC	CATSDSGEQFF
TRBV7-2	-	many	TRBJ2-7	TGTGCCAGCAGTCGGTCCGGGGGATGGTACGAGCAGTACTTC	CASSRSGGWYEQYF
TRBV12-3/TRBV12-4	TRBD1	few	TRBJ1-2	TGTGCCAGCAGTCAGGGGGGAAATGGCTACACCTTC	CASSQGGNGYTF
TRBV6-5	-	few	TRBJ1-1	TGTGCCAGCGAATGGAACACTGAAGCTTTCTTT	CASEWNTEAFF
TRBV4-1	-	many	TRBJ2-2	TGCGCCAGCAGTTACAGGGTATACACCGGGGAGCTGTTTTTT	CASSYRVYTGELFF
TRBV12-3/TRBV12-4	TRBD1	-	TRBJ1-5	TGTGCCAGCAGTTCCCCTCCAGGGGGTAGCAATCAGCCCCAGCATTTT	CASSSPPGGSNQPQHF
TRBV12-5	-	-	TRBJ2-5	TGTGCTAGTGGCATGACCCTAGGGGAGACCCAGTACTTC	CASGMTLGETQYF
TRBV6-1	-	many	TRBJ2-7	TGTGCCAGCAGTCCAGGGGGAGGAACCTACGAGCAGTACTTC	CASSPGGGTYEQYF
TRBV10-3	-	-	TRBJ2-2	TGTGCCATCAGTGAGTCGAACGGACGGGGGGAGCTGTTTTTT	CAISESNGRGELFF
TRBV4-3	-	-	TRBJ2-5	TGCGCCAGCAGCCAAGATTGGCAACTCCAAGAGACCCAGTACTTC	CASSQDWQLQETQYF
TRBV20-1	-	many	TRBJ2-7	TGCAGTGCTAGTGGGTCTGGCTACGAGCAGTACTTC	CSASGSGYEQYF
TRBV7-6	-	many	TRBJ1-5	TGTGCCAGCAGCTCCGGGACGCCGGACCAGCCCCAGCATTTT	CASSSGTPDQPQHF
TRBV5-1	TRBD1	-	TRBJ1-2	TGCGCCAGCAGCCTTGGGACAGTTGACTATGGCTACACCTTC	CASSLGTVDYGYTF
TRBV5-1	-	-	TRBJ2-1	TGCGCCAGCAGCTTGGCCGTTCTCTCCTACAATGAGCAGTTCTTC	CASSLAVLSYNEQFF
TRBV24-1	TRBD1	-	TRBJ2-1	TGTGCCACCGGGAGGCCCGGGACAGGATTATACAATGAGCAGTTCTTC	CATGRPGTGLYNEQFF
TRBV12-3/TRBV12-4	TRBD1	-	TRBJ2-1	TGTGCCAGCAGTTCAGGGGGCAGCTCCTACAATGAGCAGTTCTTC	CASSSGGSSYNEQFF
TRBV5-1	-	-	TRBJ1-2	TGCGCCAGCAGCGTAACATCGGGGGGCCGTGGCTACACCTTC	CASSVTSGGRGYTF
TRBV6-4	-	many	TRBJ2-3	TGTGCCAGCAGTGACTCAGCGGGTAGCACAGATACGCAGTATTTT	CASSDSAGSTDTQYF
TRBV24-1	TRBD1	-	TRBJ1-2	TGTGCCACCAGTGAGAGGGACAGGCACTATGGCTACACCTTC	CATSERDRHYGYTF
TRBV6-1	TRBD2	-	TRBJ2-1	TGTGCCAGCAGCCTTAGCGGGGGGGTCTACAATGAGCAGTTCTTC	CASSLSGGVYNEQFF
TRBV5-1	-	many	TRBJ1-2	TGCGCCAGCAGCTTGGTGGTTCGTAACTATGGCTACACCTTC	CASSLVVRNYGYTF
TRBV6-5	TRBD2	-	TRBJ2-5	TGTGCCAGCAGTTTCCACTCCTTTATAGCGGGGGACCAAGAGACCCAGTACTTC	CASSFHSFIAGDQETQYF